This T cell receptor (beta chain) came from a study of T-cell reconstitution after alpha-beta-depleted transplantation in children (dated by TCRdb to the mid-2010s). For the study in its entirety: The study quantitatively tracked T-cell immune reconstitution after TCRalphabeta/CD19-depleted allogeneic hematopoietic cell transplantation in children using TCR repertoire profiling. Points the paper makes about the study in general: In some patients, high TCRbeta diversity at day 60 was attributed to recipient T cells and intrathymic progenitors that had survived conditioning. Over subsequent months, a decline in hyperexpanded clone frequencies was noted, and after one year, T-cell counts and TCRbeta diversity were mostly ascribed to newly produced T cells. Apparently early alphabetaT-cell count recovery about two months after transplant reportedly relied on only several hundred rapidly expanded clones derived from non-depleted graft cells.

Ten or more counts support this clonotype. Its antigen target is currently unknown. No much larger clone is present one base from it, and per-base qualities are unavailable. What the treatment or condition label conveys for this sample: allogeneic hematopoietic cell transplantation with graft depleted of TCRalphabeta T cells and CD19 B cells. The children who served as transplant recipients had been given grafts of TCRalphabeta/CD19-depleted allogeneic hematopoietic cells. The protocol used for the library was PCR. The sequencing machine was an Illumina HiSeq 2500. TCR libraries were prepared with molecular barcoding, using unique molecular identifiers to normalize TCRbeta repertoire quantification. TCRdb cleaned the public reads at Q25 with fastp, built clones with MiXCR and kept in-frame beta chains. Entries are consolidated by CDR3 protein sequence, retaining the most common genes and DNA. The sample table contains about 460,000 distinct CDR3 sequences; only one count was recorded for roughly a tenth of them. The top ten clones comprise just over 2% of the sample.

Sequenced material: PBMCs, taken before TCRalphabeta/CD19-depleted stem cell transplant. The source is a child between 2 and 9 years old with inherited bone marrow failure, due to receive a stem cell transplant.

The nucleotide sequence is given as TGCGCCAGCAGCTCGCAGGACAGGGGGCTGCCCCACGAGACCCAGTACTTC. This yields the protein CASSSQDRGLPHETQYF. The rearranged segments are TRBV5-1 and TRBJ2-5, with TRBD1 matching 11 junction bases. CDR1 and CDR2 (SGHRS, YFSETQ) derive from the germline V gene. V and J are trimmed by 3 bases and 5 bases, and the gene matches miss 12 bases of the junction. There are 17 amino acids in the CDR3, from cysteine to phenylalanine inclusive. The CDR3 DNA has 51 bases and is translated from base 1.